The sequence of this T cell receptor (beta chain) was determined in a study of CD8 T cells in ankylosing spondylitis. Study-wide points: Disease-linked clones proved CD8+ and comparatively uncommon in peripheral blood.

This clonotype was detected ten times or more. No antigen is known for it. Quantitative 5'-RACE with molecular barcodes was used to make the TCR beta libraries. TCRdb reprocessed the 5' RACE reads with MiXCR, giving one entry per CDR3 protein. Of about 240,000 distinct CDR3 sequences in the sample, less than 10% were seen once. V was trimmed by 5 bases and J by 0 bases, leaving 11 bases between them. The CDR3 is made up of 15 amino acids. Germline assignment: CDR1 MNHEY and CDR2 SVGEGT. The gene calls are TRBV6-2 or TRBV6-3 and TRBJ2-1; weak D call: TRBD2 (5 bases). Sequencing used blood, either unsorted or a sorted T cell fraction (not recorded which). This clonotype originated in a male donor with ankylosing spondylitis or in good health (not recorded which). CDR3 loop: CASSPDWSSYNEQFF. The CDR3 nucleotides are TGTGCCAGCAGTCCGGACTGGAGCTCCTACAATGAGCAGTTCTTC.